Described below is a single T cell receptor (beta chain) sequence and its context. This record belongs to a study of OX40 agonist ivuxolimab in advanced cancers. The CDR3 runs 20 residues. V lost 0 bases and J lost 2, with 26 bases in between. CDR1 is MGHRA and CDR2 is YSYEKL in the germline V gene. TCRdb's table, derived via immunoSEQ multiplex PCR, lists solely in-frame clones and lacks some. The sample carries 72,000 or so clones, about 86% recorded once. The sequencing used CD4+ or CD8+ T cells sorted from blood, collected in a trial of the OX40 agonist ivuxolimab. V gene TRBV4-1 combines with J gene TRBJ2-7; D is possibly TRBD1 (5 bases). This sequence originates from an adult with an advanced solid tumor such as melanoma, head and neck, liver or kidney cancer. The CDR3 nucleotides read TGCGCCAGCAGCCAAGATTCCGCTCGGGCACGGGCGGACATTACCTACGAGCAGTACTTC. Amino acid sequence: CASSQDSARARADITYEQYF.